This paragraph reports one T cell receptor beta chain. Its cognate antigen is unknown. The PCR ran on 60 Vbeta and 13 Jbeta primers. Generated by immunoSEQ multiplex PCR, the TCRdb table keeps only in-frame clones and is missing some. The sample includes roughly 300,000 clones, 80% to 90% of them seen just once. The data were taken from a study of cytomegalovirus exposure and HLA in healthy donors. Germline CDR1 SGHRS, CDR2 YFSETQ. CDR3 length equals 16 residues. The ends were cut back, 2 bases at V and 3 bases at J, with 15 bases in the middle. Findings and caveats of the study: The authors enumerated 150 to 200 TCR beta chains as linked to cytomegalovirus. Earlier findings revealed that most TCR beta V segments proved productive either about 87% or about 30% of the time. Fewer N-insertions than the roughly 700-donor mean were reportedly shown by an Asian-associated ancestry cluster in a later analysis.

This clonotype originated in a man between 35 and 55 years old in good health and CMV-seropositive. V is TRBV5-1 and J is TRBJ2-1, with D hard to call. The source material was PBMCs. The CDR3 sequence: CASSLTGDTFYNEQFF. Written as DNA, the CDR3 is TGCGCCAGCAGCTTAACCGGAGATACCTTCTACAATGAGCAGTTCTTC.